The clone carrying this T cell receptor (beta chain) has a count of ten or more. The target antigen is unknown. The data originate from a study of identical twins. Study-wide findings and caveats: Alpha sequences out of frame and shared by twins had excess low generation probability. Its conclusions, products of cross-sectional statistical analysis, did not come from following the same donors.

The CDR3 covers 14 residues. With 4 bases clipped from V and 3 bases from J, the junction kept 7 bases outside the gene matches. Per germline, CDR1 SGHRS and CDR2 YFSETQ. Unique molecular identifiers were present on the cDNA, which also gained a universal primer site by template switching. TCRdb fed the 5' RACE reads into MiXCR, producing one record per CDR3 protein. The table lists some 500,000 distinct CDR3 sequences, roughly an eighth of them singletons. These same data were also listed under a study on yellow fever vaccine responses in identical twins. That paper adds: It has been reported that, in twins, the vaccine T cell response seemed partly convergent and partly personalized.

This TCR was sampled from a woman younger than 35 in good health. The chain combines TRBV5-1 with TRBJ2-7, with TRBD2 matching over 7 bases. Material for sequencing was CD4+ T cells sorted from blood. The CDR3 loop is CASSPGRGVYEQYF. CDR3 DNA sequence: TGCGCCAGCAGCCCGGGACGGGGGGTCTACGAGCAGTACTTC. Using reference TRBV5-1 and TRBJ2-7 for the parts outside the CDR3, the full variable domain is KAGVTQTPRYLIKTRGQQVTLSCSPISGHRSVSWYQQTPGQGLQFLFEYFSETQRNKGNFPGRFSGRQFSNSRSEMNVSTLELGDSALYLCASSPGRGVYEQYFGPGTRLTVT.